Each of the 27 T cell receptor beta chains below was sequenced from the same sample in a study of T cell repertoires in cytomegalovirus infection (dated by TCRdb to between 2018 and 2021). The instrument was an Illumina HiSeq 1500. The public reads were quality trimmed at Q25 with fastp and then assembled into clones with MiXCR by TCRdb, keeping productive beta chains. One record per CDR3 amino acid sequence lists the most common genes and DNA. In this sample the table shows about 490,000 distinct CDR3 sequences, approximately 16% of which occur a single time. The ten largest clonotypes hold roughly a quarter of the sample. Sequencing was performed on CD8+ T cells from PBMCs. The receptors stem from a human donor in good health (CMV status not recorded). Some clones in this sample may be carry-over from other donors' samples.

This clonotype has a handful of counts. The chain employs TRBV20-1 and TRBJ1-4, with a possible D match to TRBD1 (6 bases). This CDR3 contains 20 residues. Per germline, CDR1 DFQATT and CDR2 SNEGSKA (reference sequence). Between the trimmed V and J ends, which lost 0 bases and 0 bases, there was a span of 23 bases. The CDR3 DNA is TGCAGTGCTAGAGACTTTGTCCTATCCAACAGGGAGGCAACTAATGAAAAACTGTTTTTT. Encoded protein: CSARDFVLSNREATNEKLFF.

Ten or more counts support this clonotype. V gene TRBV25-1 combines with J gene TRBJ2-1; D remains unclear. The CDR3 sequence is 15 residues long. V was clipped by 4 bases and J by 0 bases, with 10 bases between them. CDR1 and CDR2 from the germline V gene are MGHDK and SYGVNS. The CDR3 loop reads CASSVGFSSYNEQFF. The DNA for the CDR3 is TGTGCCAGCAGTGTAGGCTTTAGCTCCTACAATGAGCAGTTCTTC.

This sequence joins TRBV27 and TRBJ2-3; 9 positions match TRBD2. Germline CDR1 is MNHEY and CDR2 is SMNVEV (reference sequence). The CDR3 spans 15 residues. V shed 3 bases, J shed 5 bases, and the junction held 6 bases outside the gene matches. The CDR3 coding sequence is TGTGCCAGCAGTTTCGTAGCGGGAGTGGAAGATACGCAGTATTTT. Residues: CASSFVAGVEDTQYF.

This clonotype was seen repeatedly, ten times or more. Here the CDR3 reads CASSLSHYGGGDNEQFF. The CDR3 DNA reads TGTGCCAGCAGTTTGTCCCACTATGGCGGAGGCGACAATGAGCAGTTCTTC. V usage is TRBV28 and J usage is TRBJ2-1; D might be TRBD2 (5 bases). The CDR3 covers 17 residues. V lost 3 bases and J lost 5, with 20 bases in between. Per the germline V gene, CDR1 is MDHEN and CDR2 is SYDVKM.

This chain links TRBV5-4 with TRBJ1-1; possible D gene TRBD1, 5 bases. This CDR3 spans 16 amino acids. V lost 0 bases, J lost 2 bases, and 14 bases lay in between. Germline CDR1 and CDR2: SGHNT and YYREEE (reference sequence). For the CDR3, the DNA is TGTGCCAGCAGCTTGGCCGGTAGGGGCCAAAACACTGAAGCTTTCTTT. Translated: CASSLAGRGQNTEAFF.

This clonotype was picked up many times. J is TRBJ1-1 and V is TRBV6-1, with 7 bases fitting TRBD1. The V segment lost 3 bases and the J segment 5 bases; nucleotides outside the gene matches: 3. The CDR3 runs 13 residues. Germline CDR1 MNHNS, CDR2 SASEGT. CDR3 amino acids: CASSDRGSTEAFF. CDR3 in DNA: TGTGCCAGCAGTGACAGGGGGAGTACTGAAGCTTTCTTT.

In its sample, this clonotype was seen a few times. The CDR3 loop is CSASASWGVGANVLTF. As DNA, the CDR3 is TGCAGTGCTAGCGCCTCGTGGGGGGTCGGGGCCAACGTCCTGACTTTC. The rearrangement links TRBV20-1 to TRBJ2-6, with D possibly being TRBD2 (6 bases). Trimming pared 3 bases from V and 4 bases from J, leaving 16 bases between. The CDR3 is made up of 16 amino acids. Germline CDR1 is DFQATT and CDR2 is SNEGSKA (reference sequence).

This clonotype was detected ten times or more. The rearrangement links TRBV7-9 to TRBJ1-4; TRBD1 might be the D (6 bases). The CDR3 consists of 14 residues. Looked up from germline, CDR1 is SEHNR and CDR2 is FQNEAQ (reference sequence). V gave up 4 bases and J gave up 4 bases, with 10 bases separating them. CDR3 nucleotide sequence: TGTGCCAGCAGCTCAGGGGCCCTTAATGAAAAACTGTTTTTT. Translating gives CASSSGALNEKLFF.

The chain joins TRBV7-9 to TRBJ1-2; 10 bases map to TRBD1. V was pared by 4 bases and J by 4 bases, with 6 bases of the junction left unmatched. This CDR3 is built from 15 residues. Germline CDR1 is SEHNR and CDR2 is FQNEAQ (reference sequence). CDR3 coding DNA: TGTGCCAGCAGCTCAAACCGGGACAGGGGCTATGGCTACACCTTC. This codes for CASSSNRDRGYGYTF.

This clonotype was recorded at least ten times. The CDR3 spells CASSLGGFSNSPLHF. CDR3 sequence (DNA): TGTGCCAGCAGCTTAGGGGGCTTCTCTAATTCACCCCTCCACTTT. This chain joins TRBV7-6 and TRBJ1-6; D may be TRBD1 (5 bases). V was trimmed by 1 base and J by 6 bases, leaving 10 bases between them. The CDR3 has 15 residues. Germline-derived CDR1 and CDR2 are SGHVS and FNYEAQ.

In this sample, this clonotype turned up a few times. The CDR3 sequence is CASSSRYYSGTSGSGTDTQYF. CDR3 nucleotide sequence: TGTGCCAGCAGCTCGCGTTATTATTCCGGGACTAGCGGGAGTGGCACAGATACGCAGTATTTT. The V gene is TRBV5-6, the J gene TRBJ2-3; 14 bases map to TRBD2. Germline CDR1 reads SGHDT; CDR2 reads YYEEEE. The trim removed 3 bases at V and 1 base at J, leaving 16 bases unmatched. The CDR3 contains 21 residues. The variable domain in full, completed from reference TRBV5-6 and TRBJ2-3, reads DAGVTQSPTHLIKTRGQQVTLRCSPKSGHDTVSWYQQALGQGPQFIFQYYEEEERQRGNFPDRFSGHQFPNYSSELNVNALLLGDSALYLCASSSRYYSGTSGSGTDTQYFGPGTRLTVL.

The rearrangement links TRBV5-1 to TRBJ2-2; 11 nucleotides line up with TRBD2. The trim removed 4 bases at V and 0 bases at J, leaving 5 bases unmatched. CDR1 is SGHRS, CDR2 YFSETQ, per germline. The CDR3 runs to 17 residues. CDR3 bases: TGCGCCAGCAGCCAAAAGGGACTAGCGGCGAACACCGGGGAGCTGTTTTTT. Translation: CASSQKGLAANTGELFF.

This chain links TRBV6-4 with TRBJ1-3; no definite D call. There are 14 residues in the CDR3. V was pared by 0 bases and J by 5 bases, with 8 bases between. Germline CDR1 is MRHNA and CDR2 is SNTAGT. CDR3 residues: CASSDSWGRNTIYF. CDR3 sequence (DNA): TGTGCCAGCAGTGACTCCTGGGGTAGAAACACCATATATTTT.

The chain is built from TRBV9 and TRBJ2-5; 16 bases align to TRBD2. Unmatched junction bases numbered 6, after V lost 3 bases and J lost 4 bases. Germline CDR1 reads SGDLS; CDR2 reads YYNGEE. This CDR3 has 17 amino acids. CDR3 sequence: CASSAGTSGRALETQYF. In nucleotides, the CDR3 is TGTGCCAGCAGCGCCGGGACTAGCGGGAGGGCCTTAGAGACCCAGTACTTC.

This rearrangement joins TRBV4-1 to TRBJ1-5; D is unresolved. The CDR3 runs to 16 residues. V lost 0 bases to trimming and J lost 3 bases, with 12 bases between them. Per the germline V gene, CDR1 is MGHRA and CDR2 is YSYEKL. CDR3 DNA: TGCGCCAGCAGCCAAGATGTGAGAGGATTCAATCAGCCCCAGCATTTT. Protein sequence: CASSQDVRGFNQPQHF.

The V call is TRBV5-6, the J call TRBJ2-7; 9 nucleotides line up with TRBD2. J lost 5 bases, V lost 4 bases, and 10 bases had no gene match. The CDR3 sequence is 15 residues long. The V gene's germline CDR1 is SGHDT and CDR2 YYEEEE. The CDR3 DNA sequence: TGTGCCAGCAGCGCCCCCGGGACTAGCTTTGACGAGCAGTACTTC. This sequence encodes CASSAPGTSFDEQYF.

This clonotype was recorded many times. The chain couples TRBV4-2 to TRBJ2-1; 9 bases fit TRBD2. The CDR3 has 16 amino acids. Trimming took 0 bases from V and 10 from J; bases not matched to a gene: 10. CDR1 and CDR2 from the germline V gene are LGHNA and YNFKEQ. The CDR3 reads CASSQEGLAGKEEQFF. The CDR3 nucleotides are TGTGCCAGCAGCCAAGAAGGGCTAGCGGGGAAAGAGGAGCAGTTCTTC.

A remark on this clonotype: This may arise from a read error, as a much more abundant clone is one base away. The chain is built from TRBV6-8 and TRBJ1-1; D might be TRBD1 (6 bases). V lost 7 bases and J lost 2, with 17 bases in between. This CDR3 spans 15 amino acids. Germline lookup yields CDR1 MNHGY and CDR2 SAAAGT. The CDR3 loop reads CASIQEGGENTEAFF. The CDR3 DNA follows: TGTGCCAGCATTCAGGAGGGGGGCGAAAACACTGAAGCTTTCTTT.

This clonotype has a handful of counts. This rearrangement joins TRBV20-1 to TRBJ2-7, with a weak D call TRBD1 (5 bases). The CDR3 consists of 13 residues. Germline CDR1 DFQATT, CDR2 SNEGSKA (reference sequence). Trimming stripped 2 bases from V and 2 bases from J, with 10 bases between. The CDR3 bases are TGCAGTGCTAGAATCAGGGCGGCCTACGAGCAGTACTTC. It specifies CSARIRAAYEQYF.

This clonotype was recorded a few times. V usage is TRBV19 and J usage is TRBJ2-1, with D possibly being TRBD2 (7 bases). Germline assignment: CDR1 LNHDA and CDR2 SQIVND (reference sequence). V was pared by 5 bases and J by 13 bases, with 21 bases between. There are 14 residues in the CDR3. The CDR3 loop is CASSAGGPITHQFF. CDR3 DNA sequence: TGTGCCAGTAGTGCCGGGGGGCCTATCACTCATCAGTTCTTC.

Remarks on this clonotype: A much larger clonotype is one base distant, so this may be a read error. Here the CDR3 omits its conserved ending phenylalanine or tryptophan, so a read error is the likely source. The chain carries TRBV6-6 and TRBJ2-1; D possibly corresponds to TRBD1 (5 bases). This CDR3 comprises 14 residues. Germline V gives CDR1 MNHNY, CDR2 SVGAGI (reference sequence). V lost 2 bases and J lost 4, with 9 bases in between. The DNA for the CDR3 is TGTGCCAGCAGTTACGGGGCAATTTACAATGAGCAGTTCTTA. It codes for CASSYGAIYNEQFL.

The rearrangement links TRBV10-1 to TRBJ1-1, with D perhaps TRBD1 (6 bases). Germline CDR1 reads WNHNN; CDR2 reads SYGVQD (reference sequence). CDR3 length equals 16 residues. V dropped 2 bases and J dropped 1 base, with 14 bases sitting between them. The CDR3 spells CASSEELTGKNTEAFF. For the CDR3, the DNA is TGCGCCAGCAGTGAGGAACTCACAGGGAAGAACACTGAAGCTTTCTTT.

This clonotype was detected ten times or more. The chain recombines TRBV10-3 with TRBJ1-1, with 8 bases identical to TRBD1. V trimming: 2 bases; J trimming: 1 base; junction bases outside the gene matches: 9. CDR3 size: 17 residues. The V gene's germline CDR1 is ENHRY and CDR2 SYGVKD. The CDR3 DNA reads as TGTGCCATCAGTGAGCCAGTCAGGGGGCGAGGGAACACTGAAGCTTTCTTT. It translates to CAISEPVRGRGNTEAFF.

V and J are TRBV29-1 and TRBJ1-1; D ambiguous. V lost 4 bases and J lost 0, with 9 bases in between. Germline CDR1 is SQVTM and CDR2 is ANQGSEA. This CDR3 is built from 13 residues. In DNA, the CDR3 is TGCAGCGTTGTCCAGGAGATGAACACTGAAGCTTTCTTT. As protein: CSVVQEMNTEAFF.

The J gene is TRBJ1-4, the V gene TRBV20-1; D is uncertain. The CDR3 is made up of 15 amino acids. Looked up from germline, CDR1 is DFQATT and CDR2 is SNEGSKA (reference sequence). With 1 base removed from V and 4 bases from J, the gap between germline ends came to 13 bases. The CDR3 loop is CSARGVGQLNEKLFF. CDR3 bases: TGCAGTGCTAGAGGGGTTGGGCAGCTTAATGAAAAACTGTTTTTT.

This clonotype was recorded many times. J is TRBJ2-3 and V is TRBV7-9; 15 nucleotides align to TRBD2. Trimming at V came to 4 bases and at J to 1 base, leaving 9 bases not matched to a gene. CDR1 and CDR2 from the germline V gene are SEHNR and FQNEAQ (reference sequence). This CDR3 has 19 amino acids. The CDR3 sequence is CASSSPGTSGRFGTDTQYF. CDR3 bases: TGTGCCAGCAGCTCCCCCGGGACTAGCGGGAGGTTTGGCACAGATACGCAGTATTTT. Full variable domain (rest looked up from reference TRBV7-9 and TRBJ2-3): DTGVSQNPRHKITKRGQNVTFRCDPISEHNRLYWYRQTLGQGPEFLTYFQNEAQLEKSRLLSDRFSAERPKGSFSTLEIQRTEQGDSAMYLCASSSPGTSGRFGTDTQYFGPGTRLTVL.

At least ten counts were recorded for this clonotype. The chain is built from TRBV29-1 and TRBJ2-1, with 9 bases matching TRBD2. The CDR3 extends over 16 amino acids. With V trimmed by 4 bases and J by 0 bases, 7 bases remained unmatched. Looked up from germline, CDR1 is SQVTM and CDR2 is ANQGSEA. The CDR3 region is CSVVGLATSSYNEQFF. CDR3 sequence (DNA): TGCAGCGTTGTAGGACTAGCGACCAGCTCCTACAATGAGCAGTTCTTC.